This TCR beta chain was sequenced during a study of tumor and adjacent non-tumor tissue in lung cancer. The CDR3 consists of 15 residues. Germline values: CDR1 LGHNA, CDR2 YNFKEQ. Three rounds of nested PCR, following a modified ARM-PCR protocol, produced the TCRbeta library. TCRdb re-analysed the multiplex PCR reads in MiXCR, keeping a single row per CDR3 protein. This sample has 65,000 to 90,000 distinct CDR3 sequences, with 65% to 90% found just once. The template was RNA from unsorted bulk tissue. Newly diagnosed lung cancer patients had thoracic surgery in China, August–late 2014, without prior chemotherapy. Regarding this clonotype: At one end the junction does not follow the germline gene, possibly because of a read error.

The chain links TRBV4-2 to TRBJ2-1, with 11 bases fitting TRBD2. The clonotype originates from a woman in her forties or fifties with non-small cell lung cancer. Sequences were obtained from lung tumor tissue. The CDR3, as DNA: TGTGCCAGGAGCCAACGGACTAGCGGGTGTGCTGAGCAGTTCTTC. Translating gives CARSQRTSGCAEQFF.